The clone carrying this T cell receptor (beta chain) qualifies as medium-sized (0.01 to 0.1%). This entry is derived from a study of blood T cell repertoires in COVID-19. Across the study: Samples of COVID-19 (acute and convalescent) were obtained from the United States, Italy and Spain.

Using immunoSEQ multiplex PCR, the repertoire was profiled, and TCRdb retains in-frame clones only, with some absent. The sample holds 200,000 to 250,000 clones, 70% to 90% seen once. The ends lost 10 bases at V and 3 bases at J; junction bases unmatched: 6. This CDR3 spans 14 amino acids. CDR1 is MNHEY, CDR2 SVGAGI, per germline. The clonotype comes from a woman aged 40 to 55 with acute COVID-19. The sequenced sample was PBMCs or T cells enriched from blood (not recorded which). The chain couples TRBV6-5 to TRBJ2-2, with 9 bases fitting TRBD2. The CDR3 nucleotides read TGTGCCACCGGCGGGGGGGCCGACACCGGGGAGCTGTTTTTT. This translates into CATGGGADTGELFF.